These T cell receptor beta chains were read from a single sample in a study of cytomegalovirus exposure and HLA in healthy donors. Here immunoSEQ multiplex PCR was the method, and the copy in TCRdb shows in-frame clones only, minus some. The repertoire holds 100,000 to 150,000 clones, with 60% to 80% as singletons. Sequencing input: PBMCs. These receptor sequences come from a man in his thirties or forties in good health and CMV-seronegative. Each CDR3 is given with its conserved first and last residue. Some rows have no size entry. The others give once, few or many, or a class for an expanded clone.

v_call	clone_size	j_call	cdr3_aa
TRBV5-1	NA	TRBJ1-3	CASSSDRANSGNTIYF
TRBV5-1	NA	TRBJ2-7	CASSPGQGGVEQYF
TRBV28	NA	TRBJ2-1	CASAGTSGGGSYNEQFF
TRBV6-1	NA	TRBJ2-2	CASQPGQVITGELFF
TRBV19	NA	TRBJ1-2	CASSAGTGGSYGYTF
TRBV9	few	TRBJ2-3	CASSVDGGASHSADTQYF
TRBV5-1	NA	TRBJ2-7	CASSRGGRDYDEQYF
TRBV25-1	NA	TRBJ1-1	CASSEYGTGEAFF
TRBV2	few	TRBJ1-6	CASSAGTVYNSPLHF
TRBV6-1	NA	TRBJ1-6	CASSALTPGTGTPLHF
TRBV6-6	NA	TRBJ1-6	CASSYRGSDNSPLHF
TRBV19	NA	TRBJ2-1	CASSIGYGGGGEQFF
TRBV7-3	NA	NA	CASSPTGGSYEQYF
TRBV4-3	NA	TRBJ2-1	CASSQDRASGTYNEQFF
TRBV13	NA	TRBJ2-7	CASSLGTDYEQYF
TRBV7-9	NA	TRBJ1-5	CASSLEIEQQGRSNQPQHF
TRBV2	NA	TRBJ1-5	CASSDSDQPQHF
TRBV18	NA	TRBJ1-2	CASSPDGQGGYTF
TRBV7-8	NA	TRBJ2-3	CASSPLAGGPPGDTQYF
TRBV18	NA	TRBJ2-7	CASSEQGGTLREQYF
TRBV7-2	NA	TRBJ2-1	CASSLVGTGTALEQFF
TRBV21-1	NA	TRBJ1-6	CASSNSPGGVRDLGDSPLHF
TRBV7-9	NA	TRBJ2-7	CASSLSGRGPYEQYF
TRBV28	NA	TRBJ2-3	CASSFTGLAGGLADTQYF
TRBV2	few	TRBJ1-4	CASKQEDEKLFF
TRBV10-1	NA	TRBJ1-6	CASSAPPSVWISYNSPLHF
TRBV20-1	NA	TRBJ2-4	CSLETEPIQYF
TRBV11-1	NA	TRBJ1-2	CASSLTQTRESYGYTF
TRBV29-1	NA	TRBJ1-3	CSVTRGSGNTIYF
TRBV6-1	NA	TRBJ1-2	CASSGGPNRDGGYTF
TRBV5-1	NA	TRBJ1-2	CASSSDGTANYGYTF
TRBV5-6	once	TRBJ2-5	CASSPGGGVGETQYF
TRBV7-8	NA	TRBJ1-2	CASSLEAGGYGYTF
TRBV14	NA	TRBJ2-2	CASSLRGDTGELFF
TRBV7-9	few	TRBJ2-7	CASSLAGGRYEQYF
TRBV6-1	once	TRBJ1-2	CATMTGETYGYTF